This TCR beta chain was captured in a study of identical twins (dated by TCRdb to about 2016). Some background on the complete study: To test whether fetal clonotypes persist, this study deep-sequenced TCR alpha and beta repertoires from monozygotic twins, from unrelated adults of various ages, and from cord blood. To rule out contamination, the twin experiments were replicated at different times with different library preparation protocols. Overall study outcomes, separate from this receptor: Out-of-frame TCR alpha sequences shared between twins showed an excess of low generation-probability sequences compared with coincidental sharing between unrelated individuals. Because the same donors could not be followed over many years, the conclusions depended on cross-sectional statistical analysis. In monozygotic twins, out-of-frame TCR alpha sharing was systematically underestimated by recombination models, although the models agreed with sharing between unrelated individuals. Excess twin sharing in beta out-of-frame sequences was weaker because fewer shared sequences lowered the signal-to-noise ratio. Zero-insertion analyses could be partly confounded by invariant T cells such as MAIT and iNKT, although diverse VJ usage argued against such confounding for most clonotypes. Abundant cord blood beta clonotypes had fewer insertions, young adult naive repertoires showed a similar but weaker trend, and memory repertoires showed no such trend.

Based on the germline V gene (reference sequence), the CDR1 and CDR2 sequences are MNHNY and SVGAGI. A distance of 11 bases separates the germline ends of V and J, which lose 7 bases and 10 bases respectively. The CDR3 runs 11 residues from the cysteine to the phenylalanine. Just CDR3 DNA is preserved here, 33 bases in frame from base 1. The method behind the library was 5' RACE. Sequenced on an Illumina HiSeq 2000. Template switching introduced a universal primer binding site; the final cDNA contained a unique molecular identifier, enabling accurate counting of TCR cDNA molecules. Specific primers in the conserved constant-segment region were used to synthesize first-strand cDNA for the TCR alpha and beta chains. To control for contamination, each cDNA library was double barcoded with a SMART-Mk sample barcode plus Illumina barcodes. Two successive PCR steps introduced TruSeq adapter sequences along with Illumina sample barcodes. The TCR alpha and beta cDNA libraries were sequenced on the Illumina HiSeq platform using custom primers. For the original study's pipeline: MiGEC was used to process raw reads and extract unique molecular identifiers, and MiXCR was used to find CDR3 positions. Recombination models were inferred per individual with the repgenHMM and IGoR tools using an EM algorithm. The tcR package in R was used for shared clonotype analysis, with sharing normalized by the product of cloneset sizes. To study raw recombination free of thymic and clonal selection effects, out-of-frame nonproductive sequences were analyzed. TCRdb reanalyzed the raw reads on its own, using fastp at Q25 for trimming and MiXCR for clone calling, and kept in-frame beta chains. Rows with one shared CDR3 protein collapse into an entry with the most common genes and DNA. In this record, the V and J calls reflect TCRdb's handling and not the investigators' own analysis. In this sample the table shows some 330,000 distinct CDR3 sequences, 9% to 10% of which occur a single time. The ten most abundant clones make up over 7% of the sample.

In its sample, this clonotype was seen many times. No antigen is known for it. One base away there is no much larger clone; base qualities are not given. Only healthy Caucasian donors were included. The study also sequenced three unrelated non-twin adults: a male aged 18 to 30, a male aged 50 to 60 and a female aged 50 to 60. Using Miltenyi CD45RO+ enrichment and human naive T-cell isolation kits, memory (CD45RO+) and naive T cells were isolated from PBMC. The V and J segments used are TRBV6-6 and TRBJ2-1, with a tentative D gene TRBD2 over 6 matching bases. The TCR comes from a woman aged 45-60 years in good health. Sequenced: naive T cells sorted from blood. The label giving this sample's cell subset or site can be read as: cells isolated with a human naive T-cell isolation kit. The DNA sequence is given as TGTGCCAGCAATCTTGGGGGGGAGCAGTTCTTC. It codes for CASNLGGEQFF.